This is a list of T cell receptor beta chains from one sample in a study of breast tumors, draining lymph nodes, adjacent tissues. TCRdb itself ran the multiplex PCR reads through MiXCR, one entry per CDR3 protein. The repertoire holds over 60,000 distinct CDR3 sequences, with 57% as singletons. Sequencing was done on a sample of breast tumor tissue. The receptors originated from a female donor with breast cancer. Some clones in this sample may be carry-over from other donors' samples. The CDR3 runs from the conserved cysteine through the conserved F or W. The order of the fields is CDR3 length, V gene, CDR3 protein.

>14|TRBV2
CASSGQGDYTEAFF
>17|TRBV7-9
CASSLGLAQIPDYEQYF
>14|TRBV3-1
CASSQFGYQETQYF
>16|TRBV19
CASSPRTGTSNQPQHF
>15|TRBV29-1
CSVEVWGGPTDTQYF
>15|TRBV11-1
CASSLAGGPRGTQYF
>14|TRBV29-1
CSVEGGGAQETQYF
>15|TRBV20-1
CSARGGRGVGQPQHF
>15|TRBV9
CASSPRQGSSDEQFF
>17|TRBV19
CASSSLAGGHSSYEQYF
>15|TRBV7-2
CASSLAGSGANVLTF
>13|TRBV6-6
CASSTGLTGELFF
>14|TRBV5-1
CASSLTGDTGELFF
>14|TRBV25-1
CASLTSTPYNEQFF
>12|TRBV7-9
CASSSNNQPQHF
>13|TRBV2
CASVGGQGYGYTF
>18|TRBV2
CASSPGLAGWGPPDTHYF
>18|TRBV5-5
CASSRGTSGRASTDTQYF
>14|TRBV6-2/TRBV6-3
CASSLSAGLYEQYF
>15|TRBV19
CASSLAGEVTGELFF
>13|TRBV5-5
CASSLGTGSGYSF
>16|TRBV6-1
CASSRRTPTNYNEQFF
>18|TRBV7-8
CASSSRPSTGGYNSPLHF
>18|TRBV19
CASSISPDPSIAYNEQFF
>17|TRBV15
CATSPYSGGGSTDTQYF
>15|TRBV7-8
CASSITGQGDYGYTF
>13|TRBV20-1
CSAPGTSGETQYF
>14|TRBV30
CAWSPLNTNYGYTF
>14|TRBV7-9
CASSRSLGTGELFF
>13|TRBV19
CANSHLGTDTQYF
>14|TRBV12-3/TRBV12-4
CASSITAGFGTQYF
>12|TRBV4-1
CASSQVGNEQYF
>12|TRBV12-3/TRBV12-4
CASGRDQENQYF
>13|TRBV20-1
CSAMTGNDQPQHF
>13|TRBV7-2
CASSRGTGETQYF
>12|TRBV20-1
CSARDPPDTQYF
>14|TRBV6-2/TRBV6-3
CASTPGGSRETQYF
>15|TRBV30
CAWRLDRGKSNEQFF
>14|TRBV6-2/TRBV6-3
CASSYGQGGEPQHF
>13|TRBV7-2
CASSSRDNEKLFF
>10|TRBV10-3
CAIGNYEQYF
>12|TRBV7-3
CASSTYRGEQYF
>17|TRBV29-1
CSVGIGAPEGTGEKLFF
>15|TRBV13
CASSRTGSHNSPLHF
>15|TRBV11-2
CASSSRQGNTGELFF
>14|TRBV12-3/TRBV12-4
CASSLGTATIEQYF
>15|TRBV4-2
CASSQGGGRQETQYF
>15|TRBV7-2
CASSLERYSGNTIYF
>15|TRBV20-1
CSATSVDVPNYEQYF
>16|TRBV9
CASSVGLAGVTDTQYF
>15|TRBV12-3/TRBV12-4
CASRAGQSSYNEQFF
>15|TRBV20-1
CSAIHRPMVGGEQFF
>15|TRBV20-1
CSARTGGRITDTQYF
>15|TRBV24-1
CATSLAGATSDTQYF
>16|TRBV11-3
CASSLDGEEVGETQYF
>16|TRBV24-1
CATSDGSGRTWETQYF
>13|TRBV20-1
CSARGHITGELFF
>19|TRBV20-1
CSARGRRGLGETSTDTQYF
>18|TRBV4-1
CASSQGSRGLYSNQPQHF